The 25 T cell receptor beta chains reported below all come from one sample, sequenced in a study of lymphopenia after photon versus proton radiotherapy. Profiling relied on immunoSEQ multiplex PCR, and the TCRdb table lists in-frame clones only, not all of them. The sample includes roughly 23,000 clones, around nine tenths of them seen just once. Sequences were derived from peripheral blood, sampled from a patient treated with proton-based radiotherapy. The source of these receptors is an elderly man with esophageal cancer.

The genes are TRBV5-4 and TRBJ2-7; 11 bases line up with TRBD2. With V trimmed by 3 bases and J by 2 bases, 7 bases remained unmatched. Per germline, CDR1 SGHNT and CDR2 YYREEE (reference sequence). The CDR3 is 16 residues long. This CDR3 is CASSSSSGRHPYEQYF. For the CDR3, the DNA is TGTGCCAGCAGCTCGTCTAGCGGGAGGCATCCCTACGAGCAGTACTTC.

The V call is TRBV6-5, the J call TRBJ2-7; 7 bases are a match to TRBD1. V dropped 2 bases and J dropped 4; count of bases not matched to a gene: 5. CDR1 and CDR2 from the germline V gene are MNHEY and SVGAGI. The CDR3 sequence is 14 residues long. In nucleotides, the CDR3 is TGTGCCAGCAGTTACGACAGGGAAGGTTACGAGCAGTACTTC. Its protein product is CASSYDREGYEQYF.

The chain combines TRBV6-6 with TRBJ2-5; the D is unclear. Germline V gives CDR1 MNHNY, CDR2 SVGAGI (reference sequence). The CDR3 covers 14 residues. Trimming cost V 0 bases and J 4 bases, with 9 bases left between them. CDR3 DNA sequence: TGTGCCAGCAGTTACTCGAAGTTTGGAGAGACCCAGTACTTC. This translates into CASSYSKFGETQYF.

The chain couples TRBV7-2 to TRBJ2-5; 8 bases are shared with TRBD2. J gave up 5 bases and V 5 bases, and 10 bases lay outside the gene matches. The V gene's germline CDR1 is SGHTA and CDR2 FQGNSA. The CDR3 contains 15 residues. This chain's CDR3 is CASSAPGTRAETQYF. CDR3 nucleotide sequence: TGTGCCAGCAGCGCCCCCGGGACTAGAGCCGAGACCCAGTACTTC.

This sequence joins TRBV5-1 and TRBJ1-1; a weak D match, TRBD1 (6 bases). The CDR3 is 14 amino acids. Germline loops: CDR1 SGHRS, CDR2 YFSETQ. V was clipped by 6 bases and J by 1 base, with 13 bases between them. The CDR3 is CASTPDRTNTEAFF. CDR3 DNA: TGCGCCAGCACCCCCGACAGGACGAACACTGAAGCTTTCTTT.

CDR3: CASSFPGGFSYEQYF. The CDR3 DNA reads TGTGCCAGCAGCTTTCCCGGCGGGTTCTCCTACGAGCAGTACTTC. The V call is TRBV7-9, the J call TRBJ2-7; possibly TRBD2 for D (5 bases). V dropped 3 bases and J dropped 0 bases, with 12 bases sitting between them. The CDR3 is made up of 15 amino acids. Germline lookup yields CDR1 SEHNR and CDR2 FQNEAQ (reference sequence). Using reference TRBV7-9 and TRBJ2-7 for the parts outside the CDR3, the full variable domain is DTGVSQNPRHKITKRGQNVTFRCDPISEHNRLYWYRQTLGQGPEFLTYFQNEAQLEKSRLLSDRFSAERPKGSFSTLEIQRTEQGDSAMYLCASSFPGGFSYEQYFGPGTRLTVT.

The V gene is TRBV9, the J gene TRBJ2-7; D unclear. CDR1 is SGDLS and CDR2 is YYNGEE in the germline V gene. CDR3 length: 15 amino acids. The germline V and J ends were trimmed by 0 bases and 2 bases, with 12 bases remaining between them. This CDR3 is CASSVGSGSTYEQYF. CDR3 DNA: TGTGCCAGCAGCGTAGGTAGTGGGTCCACCTACGAGCAGTACTTC.

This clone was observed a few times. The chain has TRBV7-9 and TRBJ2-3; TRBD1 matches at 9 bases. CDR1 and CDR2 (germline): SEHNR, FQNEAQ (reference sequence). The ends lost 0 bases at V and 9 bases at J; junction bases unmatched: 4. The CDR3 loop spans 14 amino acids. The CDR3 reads CASSLATGGRTQYF. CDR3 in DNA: TGTGCCAGCAGCTTAGCCACAGGGGGCAGAACGCAGTATTTT.

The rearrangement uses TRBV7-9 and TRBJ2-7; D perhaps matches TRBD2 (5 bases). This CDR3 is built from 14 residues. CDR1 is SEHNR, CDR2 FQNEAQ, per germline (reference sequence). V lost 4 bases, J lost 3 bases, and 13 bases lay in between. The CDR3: CASSWAGGFYEQYF. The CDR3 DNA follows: TGTGCCAGCAGCTGGGCAGGAGGATTCTACGAGCAGTACTTC.

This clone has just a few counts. DNA for the CDR3: TGTGCCAGCAGCTTAGAGTCGGTAGGGGAGCAGTTCTTC. Translating it yields CASSLESVGEQFF. The chain is built from TRBV11-2 and TRBJ2-1; D not certain. The CDR3 runs to 13 residues. Germline lookup yields CDR1 SGHAT and CDR2 FQNNGV. Trimming shortened V by 0 bases and J by 10 bases, and 10 bases separated the two germline ends.

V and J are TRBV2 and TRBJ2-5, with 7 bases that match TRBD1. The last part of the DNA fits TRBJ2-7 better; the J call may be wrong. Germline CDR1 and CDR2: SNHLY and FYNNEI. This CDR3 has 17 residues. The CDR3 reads CASSEPRTGTSNYEQYF. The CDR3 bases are TGTGCCAGCAGTGAACCTCGGACAGGCACGTCTAACTACGAGCAGTACTTC.

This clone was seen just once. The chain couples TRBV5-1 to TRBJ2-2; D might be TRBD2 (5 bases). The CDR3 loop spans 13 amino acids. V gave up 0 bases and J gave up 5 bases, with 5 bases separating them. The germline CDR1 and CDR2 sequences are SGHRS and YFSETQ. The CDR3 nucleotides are TGCGCCAGCAGCTTGGCGGGGACCGGGGAGCTGTTTTTT. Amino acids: CASSLAGTGELFF.

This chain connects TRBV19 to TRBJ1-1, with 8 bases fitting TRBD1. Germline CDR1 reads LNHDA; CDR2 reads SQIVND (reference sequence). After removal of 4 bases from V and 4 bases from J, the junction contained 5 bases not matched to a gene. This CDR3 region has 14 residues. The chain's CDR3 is CASSKGQGPTEAFF. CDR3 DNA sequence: TGTGCCAGTAGTAAAGGACAGGGTCCCACTGAAGCTTTCTTT.

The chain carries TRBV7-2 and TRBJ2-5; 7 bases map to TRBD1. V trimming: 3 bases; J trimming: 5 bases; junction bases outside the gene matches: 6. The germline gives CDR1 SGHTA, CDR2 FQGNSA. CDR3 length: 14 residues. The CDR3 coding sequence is TGTGCCAGCAGCTTCAACAGGGGTGGGGAGACCCAGTACTTC. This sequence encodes CASSFNRGGETQYF.

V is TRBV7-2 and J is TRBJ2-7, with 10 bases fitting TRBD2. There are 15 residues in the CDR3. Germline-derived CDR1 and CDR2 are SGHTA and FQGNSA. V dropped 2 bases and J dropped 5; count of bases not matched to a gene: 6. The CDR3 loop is CASSLRTSGENEQYF. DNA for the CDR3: TGTGCCAGCAGCTTACGGACTAGCGGAGAAAACGAGCAGTACTTC.

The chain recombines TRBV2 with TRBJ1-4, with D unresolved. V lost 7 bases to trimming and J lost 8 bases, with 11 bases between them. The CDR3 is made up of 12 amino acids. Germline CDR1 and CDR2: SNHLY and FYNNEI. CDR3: CASNLYSEKLFF. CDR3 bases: TGTGCCAGCAACCTTTACAGCGAAAAACTGTTTTTT.

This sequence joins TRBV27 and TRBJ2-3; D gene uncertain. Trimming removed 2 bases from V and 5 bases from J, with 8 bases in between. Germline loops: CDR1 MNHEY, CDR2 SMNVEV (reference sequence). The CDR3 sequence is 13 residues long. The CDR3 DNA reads TGTGCCAGCAGTTTACTCGCCGGAGATACGCAGTATTTT. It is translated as CASSLLAGDTQYF.

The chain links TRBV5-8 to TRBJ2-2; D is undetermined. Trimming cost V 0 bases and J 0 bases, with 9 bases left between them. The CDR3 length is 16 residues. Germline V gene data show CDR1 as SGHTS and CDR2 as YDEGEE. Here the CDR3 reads CASSLAVLPNTGELFF. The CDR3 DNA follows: TGTGCCAGCAGCTTGGCCGTGCTACCGAACACCGGGGAGCTGTTTTTT.

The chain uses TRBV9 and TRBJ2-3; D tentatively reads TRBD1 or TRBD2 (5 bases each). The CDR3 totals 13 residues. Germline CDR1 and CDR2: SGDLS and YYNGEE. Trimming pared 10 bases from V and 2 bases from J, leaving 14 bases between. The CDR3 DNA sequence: TGTGCCGCCTCAGGGAGACCCACAGATACGCAGTATTTT. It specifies CAASGRPTDTQYF.

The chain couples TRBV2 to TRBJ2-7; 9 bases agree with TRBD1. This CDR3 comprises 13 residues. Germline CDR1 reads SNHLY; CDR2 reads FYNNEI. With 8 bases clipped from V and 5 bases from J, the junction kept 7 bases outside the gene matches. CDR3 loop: CASGRDRVHEQYF. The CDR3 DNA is TGTGCCAGCGGCCGGGACAGGGTTCACGAGCAGTACTTC.

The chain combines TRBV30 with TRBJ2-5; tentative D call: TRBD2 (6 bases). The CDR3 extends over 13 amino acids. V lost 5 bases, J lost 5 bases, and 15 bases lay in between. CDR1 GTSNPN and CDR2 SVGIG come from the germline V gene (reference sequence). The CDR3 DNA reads TGTGCCTGGTCCGTCGGCGGGGTTGAGACCCAGTACTTC. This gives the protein CAWSVGGVETQYF.

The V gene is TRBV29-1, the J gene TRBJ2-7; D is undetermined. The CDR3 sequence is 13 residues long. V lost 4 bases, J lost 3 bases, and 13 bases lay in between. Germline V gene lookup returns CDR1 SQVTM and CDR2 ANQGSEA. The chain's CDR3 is CSVAVRKDYEQYF. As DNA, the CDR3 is TGCAGCGTTGCGGTCAGGAAGGACTACGAGCAGTACTTC.

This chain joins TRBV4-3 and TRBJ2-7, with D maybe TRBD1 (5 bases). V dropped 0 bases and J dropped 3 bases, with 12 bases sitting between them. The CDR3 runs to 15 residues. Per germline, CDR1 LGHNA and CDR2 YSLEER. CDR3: CASSQDPGLLYEQYF. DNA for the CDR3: TGCGCCAGCAGCCAAGACCCAGGGCTTCTCTACGAGCAGTACTTC.

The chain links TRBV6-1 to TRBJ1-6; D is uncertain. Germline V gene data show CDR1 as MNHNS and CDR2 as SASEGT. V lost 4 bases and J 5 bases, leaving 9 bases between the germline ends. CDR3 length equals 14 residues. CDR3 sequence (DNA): TGTGCCAGCAGTGCCCTTAGGGATAATTCACCCCTCCACTTT. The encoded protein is CASSALRDNSPLHF.

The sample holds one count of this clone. The CDR3 loop is CASSSHRGLTEAFF. In nucleotides, the CDR3 is TGTGCCAGCAGCTCCCACAGGGGGCTCACTGAAGCTTTCTTT. J is TRBJ1-1 and V is TRBV7-2; TRBD1 matches 9 bases. The CDR3 totals 14 residues. Germline CDR1 SGHTA, CDR2 FQGNSA. The junction had 4 bases not matched to a gene; V was cut back by 4 bases and J by 4 bases.